This TCR delta chain was sequenced during a study of gamma-delta T cells after stem cell transplantation. The CDR3 runs 24 residues. Germline CDR1 is GEAIGNYY and CDR2 is EKD. TCRdb made new clone calls on the RT-PCR reads using CATT. The sample consists of 1,500 to 2,000 delta-chain clones, approximately 1.7% of them appearing once. Worth noting for this clone: This probably arose from a read error, given a far larger clone one base away. This specimen includes other DNA sequences encoding the same CDR3.

Sequencing input: gamma-delta T cells. The clonotype was recovered from a human donor. It is not recorded whose cells these are; they may come from a transplant donor. This chain links TRDV2 with TRDJ1, with D possibly being TRDD3 (5 bases). This CDR3 reads CACDPVIEGGSLSHTGKYTDKLIF. CDR3 coding DNA: TGTGCCTGTGACCCCGTAATCGAAGGGGGGTCTCTTTCCCACACCGGGAAGTACACCGATAAACTCATCTTC.